This record looks at one TCR beta chain sequence and its context. This specimen comes from a study of CD8 T cells in Susac syndrome. The RNA input was 0.5 to 1 ug, and it was reverse transcribed with random hexamers. TCRdb used MiXCR to reprocess the immunoSEQ multiplex PCR reads, holding one entry per CDR3 protein. The sample has hundreds of thousands of distinct CDR3 sequences, around 83% seen once. The CDR3 spans 19 residues. This receptor was taken from a human donor with multiple sclerosis. The chain uses TRBV21-1 and TRBJ2-3; TRBD2, the table's D call, lacks a check against the DNA. TRBV21-1 is given as a pseudogene. What was sequenced was CD8+ T cells from PBMCs. The CDR3, as DNA: TGTGCCAGCAGCAAAGCCCCGGGTCGAGCTCCTTCTTATACAGATACGCAGTATTTT. Translated, it gives CASSKAPGRAPSYTDTQYF.